This is a list of T cell receptor beta chains from one sample in a study of blood T cell repertoires in COVID-19. Data came from immunoSEQ multiplex PCR; TCRdb stores just in-frame clones and leaves some out. The table has about 360,000 clones, about 88% seen once. The sample taken for sequencing was peripheral blood. The receptors originated from a human donor in a cohort sampled during active COVID-19. The CDR3 runs from the conserved cysteine through the conserved F or W. The order of the fields is clone size, D gene, J gene, V gene, CDR3 DNA, CDR3 protein. The D gene is left open where the match is weak. Clone size is given for some rows only: seen once, a few or many times, or a class if the clone is expanded.

abundance: few
d_gene: TRBD1
j_gene: TRBJ2-7
v_gene: TRBV10-3
CDR3nt: TGTGCCATCAGCCAGGACAGGCCCCTTTCCTACGAGCAGTACTTC
CDR3aa: CAISQDRPLSYEQYF

abundance: .
d_gene: TRBD1
j_gene: TRBJ1-1
v_gene: TRBV5-1
CDR3nt: TGCGCCAGCAGATCAAGTACAGGGGGAATCACTGAAGCTTTCTTT
CDR3aa: CASRSSTGGITEAFF

abundance: .
d_gene: .
j_gene: TRBJ2-5
v_gene: TRBV7-3
CDR3nt: TGTGCCAGCAGCTTAGGCTCAGAGGGAGGATGGGAGACCCAGTACTTC
CDR3aa: CASSLGSEGGWETQYF

abundance: .
d_gene: TRBD2
j_gene: TRBJ2-1
v_gene: TRBV5-1
CDR3nt: TGCGCCAGCAGCTTGGTCGGGGGGGCAGACAATGAGCAGTTCTTC
CDR3aa: CASSLVGGADNEQFF

abundance: .
d_gene: .
j_gene: TRBJ2-7
v_gene: TRBV7-2
CDR3nt: TGTGCCAGCAGCCCGGACAGCAAGTATTACGAGCAGTACTTC
CDR3aa: CASSPDSKYYEQYF

abundance: .
d_gene: .
j_gene: TRBJ2-7
v_gene: TRBV21-1
CDR3nt: TGTGCCAGCAGCCGGGGACAGGGTTCCTACGAGCAGTACTTC
CDR3aa: CASSRGQGSYEQYF

abundance: .
d_gene: .
j_gene: TRBJ2-2
v_gene: TRBV5-4
CDR3nt: TGTGCCAGCAGCCACGACTGGATTTCCGGGGAGCTGTTTTTT
CDR3aa: CASSHDWISGELFF

abundance: .
d_gene: .
j_gene: TRBJ1-1
v_gene: TRBV5-8
CDR3nt: TGTGCCAGCAGCTATTCAGGGGTTTCGGCTTTCTTT
CDR3aa: CASSYSGVSAFF

abundance: .
d_gene: TRBD1
j_gene: TRBJ1-5
v_gene: TRBV4-1
CDR3nt: TGCGCCAGCAGCCACCCGGACAGGGACAATCAGCCCCAGCATTTT
CDR3aa: CASSHPDRDNQPQHF

abundance: .
d_gene: TRBD1
j_gene: TRBJ1-2
v_gene: TRBV28
CDR3nt: TGTGCCAGCAGACCAACCGGACAGGGCAGAGGCTACACCTTC
CDR3aa: CASRPTGQGRGYTF